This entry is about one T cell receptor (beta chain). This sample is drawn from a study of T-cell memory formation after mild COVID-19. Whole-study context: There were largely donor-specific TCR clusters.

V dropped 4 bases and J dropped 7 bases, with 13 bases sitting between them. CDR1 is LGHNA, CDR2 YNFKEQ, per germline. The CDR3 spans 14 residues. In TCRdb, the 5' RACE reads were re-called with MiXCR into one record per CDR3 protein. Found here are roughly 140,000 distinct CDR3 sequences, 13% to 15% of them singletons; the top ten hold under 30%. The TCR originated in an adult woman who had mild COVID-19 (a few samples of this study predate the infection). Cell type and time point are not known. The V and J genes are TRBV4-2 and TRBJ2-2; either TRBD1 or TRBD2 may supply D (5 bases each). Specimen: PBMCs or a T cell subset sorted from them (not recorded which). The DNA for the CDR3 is TGTGCCAGCAGCCCGAGAGATGGGGGCGGGGAGCTGTTTTTT. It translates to CASSPRDGGGELFF.